The sequence of this T cell receptor beta chain was determined in a study of shared clonotypes between healthy human individuals. The run depth of the assay was deep. Sequencing was performed with immunoSEQ multiplex PCR; in TCRdb, only in-frame clones are kept and a portion is missing. The sample lists about 2 million clones, 85% to 95% seen once, with around 0.13% in the top ten. General study points: Against clonotypes common to all four donors, non-shared ones had lower generation probabilities. The study drew on few donors, limiting represented genetic and exposure-history diversity.

V dropped 5 bases and J dropped 0 bases, with 26 bases sitting between them. The CDR3 length is 20 residues. In germline, CDR1 is MDHEN, CDR2 SYDVKM. This clone was seen at least ten times. As yet, its antigen is unknown. CD4+ cell separation produced CD45RA+ naive and CD45RA-negative memory subsets. Sequencing was performed on naive CD4+ T cells sorted from blood. As for subset: CD45RA+ positively selected. The genes are TRBV28 and TRBJ1-3; D not certain. The origin of this receptor is a man between 18 and 29 years old in good health. The CDR3 sequence: CASSGQNGTRLILSGNTIYF. For the CDR3, the DNA is TGTGCCAGCAGTGGCCAAAATGGAACGAGGCTTATACTCTCTGGAAACACCATATATTTT.